This T cell receptor beta chain was documented in a study of blood T cell repertoires in COVID-19 (dated by TCRdb to the early 2020s). Broadly, across the study: Samples covering the acute and convalescent phases of COVID-19 were provided by collaborators in the United States, Italy and Spain. The prospective study material was composed of cDNA or gDNA derived from T cells, B-cell-depleted T cells, or PBMCs. Subjects who had been exposed to COVID-19, were actively infected with it, or had recovered from it provided the deeply sampled blood TCRbeta repertoires that made up the dataset. A freely available public database, intended as a resource for researchers studying the immune response to SARS-CoV-2, is where the repertoires were released. Samples came from the ongoing ImmuneRACE study (first 160 participants) plus 1,254 subjects from 6 global collaborators. Sample metadata almost always included a de-identified subject ID, COVID-19 status, age in years and sex. Where available, HLA class I and class II types were obtained from metadata supplied by the sample provider rather than from assay-based typing.

Details on this clone: Its target antigen remains unknown. It has no much larger one-base neighbor in the sample; base qualities were not kept.

TCRbeta CDR3 regions were amplified from genomic DNA using the immunoSEQ Assay, a bias-controlled multiplex PCR. The authors processed their data as follows. Nucleated cell counts per sample were estimated from amplification of reference gene primers within the assay. Sequence reads were collapsed and filtered to measure the absolute abundance of every unique TCRbeta CDR3 rearrangement. Productive Simpson clonality was computed per sample as the square root of Simpson's diversity index over productive rearrangements. TCRdb limited this immuneACCESS table to in-frame rearrangements with V and J called. A share of clones is missing; checked studies link under half to unresolved V genes, and the rest is unexplained. V, J and clone size reflect that table, while D and trimming were determined from the DNA. The sample contains about 360,000 clones, 65% to 90% of them found a single time. The biggest ten clones account for roughly 6.6% of the sample.

The study at large found these results: The quantity of clinical and demographic metadata differed by source and by participant and was supplied without curation.

One collaborating source in Seattle enrolled patients during active infection and followed them longitudinally through the course of disease. Each collaborating institution followed its own protocols to collect whole blood in K2EDTA tubes. For TCRbeta analysis, collaborators shipped samples in one of three forms: frozen whole blood, isolated PBMCs, or DNA extracted from either of those sample types. CDR1 PRHDT and CDR2 FYEKMQ were looked up in the germline V gene (reference sequence). Inclusive of the bounding cysteine and phenylalanine, the CDR3 is 14 residues long. The retained sequence is limited to the CDR3, 42 bases, with the frame set at the first base. V is pared back by 0 bases and J by 3 bases, with 9 bases lying between the germline termini.

Specimen: peripheral blood. The sequence is built from TRBV13 and TRBJ2-7, with TRBD1 perhaps the D gene, on 5 matching bases. The clonotype comes from a woman aged 55-69 years with COVID-19, enrolled during active disease. The CDR3 sequence is CASSLGTEHYEQYF. The nucleotide sequence reads TGTGCCAGCAGCTTAGGGACAGAGCACTACGAGCAGTACTTC.